Listed here are 20 T cell receptor beta chains from one sample, sequenced in a study of blood T cell repertoires in COVID-19. Sequenced by immunoSEQ multiplex PCR; TCRdb stores in-frame clones only, minus some. Of around 70,000 clones in the sample, 79% are singletons; the top ten hold approximately 26%. Sequences were obtained from peripheral blood. The receptors were sampled from a man in his fifties or sixties with active or convalescent COVID-19.

This clone has only a few counts. The CDR3 spells CASSQIGLRAKGTGDEQFF. The CDR3 DNA reads TGCGCCAGCAGCCAAATTGGACTGCGGGCCAAGGGAACGGGGGATGAGCAGTTCTTC. This rearrangement joins TRBV4-1 to TRBJ2-1, with TRBD2 as a possible D gene (6 bases). The CDR3 contains 19 residues. V was shortened by 2 bases and J by 8 bases, with 28 bases between the two germline ends. Germline V gives CDR1 MGHRA, CDR2 YSYEKL.

The chain couples TRBV7-3 to TRBJ1-5; 10 bases match TRBD1. The CDR3 loop spans 15 amino acids. Germline-derived CDR1 and CDR2 are SGHTA and FQGTGA. V was clipped by 3 bases and J by 4 bases; unmatched bases: 3. In DNA form, the CDR3 reads TGTGCCAGCAGCTTCCAGGGACAGGGGAATCAGCCCCAGCATTTT. Residues: CASSFQGQGNQPQHF.

The V and J genes are TRBV29-1 and TRBJ1-4; D is unclear. The CDR3 sequence is 13 residues long. Germline V gives CDR1 SQVTM, CDR2 ANQGSEA. V lost 4 bases to trimming and J lost 0 bases, with 6 bases between them. As DNA, the CDR3 is TGCAGCGTTGTGAGCTCAACTAATGAAAAACTGTTTTTT. The encoded protein is CSVVSSTNEKLFF.

The CDR3 loop reads CASSQGPPGVNEQFF. The CDR3 coding sequence is TGTGCCAGCTCACAGGGACCCCCGGGGGTGAATGAGCAGTTCTTC. The chain is built from TRBV18 and TRBJ2-1, with D possibly matching TRBD2 (6 bases). This CDR3 is built from 15 residues. V lost 4 bases and J 7 bases, leaving 17 bases between the germline ends. The germline V gene encodes CDR1 KGHSH and CDR2 LQKENI.

V gene TRBV11-2 combines with J gene TRBJ1-6; D not resolved. Looked up from germline, CDR1 is SGHAT and CDR2 is FQNNGV. CDR3 length: 18 residues. The ends were cut back, 1 base at V and 0 bases at J, with 13 bases in the middle. CDR3 protein: CASSLGQATFSYNSPLHF. The DNA of the CDR3 is TGTGCCAGCAGCTTAGGGCAGGCGACCTTCTCCTATAATTCACCCCTCCACTTT.

This chain links TRBV5-1 with TRBJ2-7; tentative D call: TRBD2 (7 bases). The germline gives CDR1 SGHRS, CDR2 YFSETQ. With 2 bases removed from V and 6 bases from J, the gap between germline ends came to 24 bases. CDR3 length equals 17 residues. CDR3 protein: CASSFIGGRDLTLEQYF. DNA of the CDR3: TGCGCCAGCAGCTTTATAGGGGGGAGGGATTTGACCCTCGAGCAGTACTTC. Using reference TRBV5-1 and TRBJ2-7 for the parts outside the CDR3, the full variable domain is KAGVTQTPRYLIKTRGQQVTLSCSPISGHRSVSWYQQTPGQGLQFLFEYFSETQRNKGNFPGRFSGRQFSNSRSEMNVSTLELGDSALYLCASSFIGGRDLTLEQYFGPGTRLTVT.

The V gene is TRBV2, the J gene TRBJ1-1, with a possible D match to TRBD1 (5 bases). The V and J ends lost 2 bases and 7 bases respectively, with 8 bases between them. The germline V gene encodes CDR1 SNHLY and CDR2 FYNNEI. The CDR3 covers 12 residues. CDR3 region: CASSEQGGEAFF. CDR3 coding DNA: TGTGCCAGCAGTGAACAGGGAGGTGAAGCTTTCTTT.

The J gene is TRBJ2-7, the V gene TRBV3-1 (or the pseudogene TRBV3-2); D is possibly TRBD2 (5 bases). Germline-derived CDR1 and CDR2 are LGHDT and YNNKEL (reference sequence). The V end lost 8 bases, the J end lost 3 bases, and 14 bases lay between the germline ends. This CDR3 comprises 13 residues. This CDR3 reads CASRGLAGYEQYF. CDR3 nucleotides: TGTGCCAGCCGAGGACTCGCCGGCTACGAGCAGTACTTC.

This clone was recorded once. The rearrangement uses TRBV19 and TRBJ1-1; TRBD1 is a possible D gene (5 bases). Looked up from germline, CDR1 is LNHDA and CDR2 is SQIVND (reference sequence). This CDR3 is 13 amino acids long. The V and J ends lost 3 bases and 4 bases respectively, with 9 bases between them. In DNA form, the CDR3 reads TGTGCCAGTAGTATCCAGGGCGGCACTGAAGCTTTCTTT. It translates to CASSIQGGTEAFF.

This clone has ten or more counts. In DNA form, the CDR3 reads TGTGCCAGCAGGCGGGGGGACAGCAGCACAGATACGCAGTATTTT. Translated, it gives CASRRGDSSTDTQYF. The V and J genes are TRBV7-9 and TRBJ2-3; TRBD2 might be the D (8 bases). Germline V gene sequence: CDR1 SEHNR, CDR2 FQNEAQ (reference sequence). The CDR3 sequence is 15 residues long. The V end was cut by 6 bases, the J end by 0 bases, with 13 bases between.

The CDR3 sequence is CASSEGTDGPQPQHF. CDR3 in DNA: TGTGCCAGCAGTGAAGGGACTGACGGCCCGCAGCCCCAGCATTTT. The V and J genes are TRBV6-1 and TRBJ1-5; D is uncertain. The CDR3 totals 15 residues. Germline loops: CDR1 MNHNS, CDR2 SASEGT. V was pared by 1 base and J by 7 bases, with 14 bases between.

This chain joins TRBV5-1 and TRBJ1-1; D gene uncertain. Looked up from germline, CDR1 is SGHRS and CDR2 is YFSETQ. The ends were cut back, 4 bases at V and 5 bases at J, with 15 bases in the middle. This CDR3 comprises 14 residues. The CDR3 region is CASSDYGEWTEAFF. DNA for the CDR3: TGCGCCAGCAGCGATTACGGTGAGTGGACTGAAGCTTTCTTT.

The chain carries TRBV4-2 and TRBJ1-1; maybe TRBD1 (5 bases). Trimming stripped 1 base from V and 2 bases from J, with 14 bases between. The germline CDR1 and CDR2 sequences are LGHNA and YNFKEQ. This CDR3 region has 16 residues. The CDR3: CASSQAAGRQNTEAFF. CDR3 nucleotide sequence: TGTGCCAGCAGCCAAGCGGCGGGACGTCAAAACACTGAAGCTTTCTTT.

This clone was observed a handful of times. This chain uses TRBV5-6 with TRBJ1-2; D unclear. There are 13 residues in the CDR3. V dropped 0 bases and J dropped 4 bases, with 7 bases sitting between them. Germline V lookup: CDR1 SGHDT, CDR2 YYEEEE. The CDR3 spells CASSLGVAYGYTF. In nucleotides, the CDR3 is TGTGCCAGCAGCTTGGGCGTTGCCTATGGCTACACCTTC.

The chain carries TRBV18 and TRBJ2-3; weak D call: TRBD2 (5 bases). Germline CDR1 KGHSH, CDR2 LQKENI. Trimming left V 3 bases short and J 2 bases short, with 12 bases between. The CDR3 loop spans 15 amino acids. For the CDR3, the DNA is TGTGCCAGCTCACCTCAGCCCGGGAACACAGATACGCAGTATTTT. Translated: CASSPQPGNTDTQYF.

The rearrangement uses TRBV9 and TRBJ2-2; 7 bases are shared with TRBD1. After removal of 5 bases from V and 6 bases from J, the junction contained 7 bases not matched to a gene. This CDR3 spans 14 amino acids. From germline, CDR1 is SGDLS and CDR2 YYNGEE. The CDR3 sequence: CASSSTGLSGELFF. The CDR3 DNA follows: TGTGCCAGCAGTTCGACAGGGTTATCCGGGGAGCTGTTTTTT.

This clone was counted only a few times. The chain employs TRBV5-8 and TRBJ2-3; D is unclear. Germline V gene lookup returns CDR1 SGHTS and CDR2 YDEGEE. The V gene lost 0 bases and the J gene lost 5 bases, with 13 bases spanning the gap. The CDR3 spans 15 residues. The CDR3 DNA reads TGTGCCAGCAGCTTGGCCCCCGCCGGTGGAGATACGCAGTATTTT. This encodes CASSLAPAGGDTQYF.

The rearrangement uses TRBV7-8 and TRBJ2-1; 10 bases align to TRBD2. Germline trimming cut 7 bases from V and 7 bases from J; bases unmatched to any gene: 16. This CDR3 is 17 amino acids long. Germline CDR1 is SGHVS and CDR2 is FQNEAQ. CDR3 DNA: TGTGCCAGCACCCCCTCGCCCAGCGGGGGGGCGTCTAATGAGCAGTTCTTC. Translation gives CASTPSPSGGASNEQFF.

DNA of the CDR3: TGTGCCAGCAGCCCGAGGGTAAACGTAAACGCTGAAGCTTTCTTT. This sequence encodes CASSPRVNVNAEAFF. This chain links TRBV9 with TRBJ1-1; D uncertain. V lost 4 bases and J lost 6, with 19 bases in between. Germline CDR1 SGDLS, CDR2 YYNGEE. The CDR3 spans 15 residues.

This chain connects TRBV7-2 to TRBJ2-3, with D possibly matching TRBD2 (7 bases). The CDR3 totals 14 residues. Germline CDR1 SGHTA, CDR2 FQGNSA. The V gene lost 5 bases and the J gene lost 5 bases, with 14 bases spanning the gap. CDR3 in amino acids: CASSKGGWIDTQYF. In DNA form, the CDR3 reads TGTGCCAGCAGCAAGGGGGGGTGGATAGATACGCAGTATTTT.